This T cell receptor (beta chain) was obtained from a study of CXCR4 blockade with PD-1 therapy in pancreatic cancer (dated by TCRdb to the late 2010s). In the study overall: The study analyzed resected pancreatic ductal adenocarcinoma using both multiplex immunohistochemistry and TCRbeta immunosequencing, alongside ex vivo slice culture that tested PD-1 and CXCR4 blockade. Two geographically distinct regions were TCR-sequenced from each of about 6 tumors to assess intratumoral heterogeneity. The full study reports these points: Tumors had clonal expansion, with a mean productive clonality of around 0.14 compared with more than 0.045 in healthy blood, yet clonality showed no correlation with survival. Only TCRbeta chains were sequenced, so true antigen-specificity overlap of convergent dominant clones remained unconfirmed pending paired alpha-beta single-cell sequencing. A strong correlation was found between the frequency of an amino acid clone and the number of distinct nucleotide rearrangements encoding that clone, which suggests convergent selection driven by common tumor antigens.

Using the immunoSEQ Assay at Adaptive Biotechnologies, the researchers immunosequenced TCRbeta CDR3 regions from the extracted DNA. Regarding the original processing steps: To measure the absolute abundance of each unique TCRbeta CDR3, the sequences were collapsed and filtered. Clonality was calculated as 1 minus Pielou's evenness, with only productive in-frame rearrangements included in the computation. Regional overlap was evaluated by tracking the top 100 nucleotide rearrangements across paired samples, and paired versus unrelated samples were compared using the Morisita index. Convergence of nucleotide rearrangements onto identical amino acid sequences was assessed with the immunoSEQ Rearrangement Details tool. Not all clones reach the TCRdb copy of this immuneACCESS table, which keeps in-frame sequences only. Checked studies attribute under half of the gap to unresolved V genes and leave the rest unexplained. The V and J calls and clone size come from that table; D and trimming were worked out from the DNA. Within this sample are some 8,000 clones, with around three fifths of them counted one time only. 7.3% of the sample comes from the top ten.

The archived tumor blocks were obtained from patients to whom no neoadjuvant therapy had been administered before resection. In the preserved-tissue arm, the study used 30 surgical resection samples taken from approximately 25 pancreatic ductal adenocarcinoma patients who had not previously been treated. For the resection arm, ten 5-micron curls of FFPE tumor adjacent to the multiplex immunohistochemistry slide were used for DNA extraction. To note about this clone: The clone's antigen remains unknown. An end of the junction differs from the germline gene, which may be a read error.

Material: tumor tissue. The TCR comes from a human donor with pancreatic ductal adenocarcinoma.

The nucleotide sequence reads TGTGCCAGCAGTAACTCAGGGGGCCCCTATGGCTACACCTTC. The translation is CASSNSGGPYGYTF. The chain is assembled from TRBV6-7 and TRBJ1-2; 8 bases in the junction line up with TRBD1. TRBV6-7 is an ORF, and what it does is uncertain. Measured from the cysteine to the phenylalanine, the CDR3 is 14 residues long. Only the CDR3 DNA is retained, 42 bases long and in frame from the first base.